Presented here are 20 T cell receptor beta chains from one specimen sequenced in a study of blood T cells in healthy people across ages. A sample-barcoded 5' primer and a J-beta primer mix were used in a second PCR of about 6 to 12 cycles. Each CDR3 protein gets one entry after TCRdb re-called the 5' RACE reads with MiXCR. The table lists 450,000 to 700,000 distinct CDR3 sequences, about 26% of them singletons. Sequencing was done on a sample of blood. All receptors come from a woman in her 70s in good health.

The chain has TRBV29-1 and TRBJ1-4, with D possibly matching TRBD1 (5 bases). In germline, CDR1 is SQVTM, CDR2 ANQGSEA. The V end was cut by 4 bases, the J end by 7 bases, with 13 bases between. This CDR3 comprises 13 residues. The CDR3 DNA reads as TGCAGCGTTGGTACGGGGGGTTCTGAAAAACTGTTTTTT. Translating it yields CSVGTGGSEKLFF.

This clonotype was picked up a small number of times. V is TRBV4-1 and J is TRBJ2-4; 14 bases are shared with TRBD2. This CDR3 is 18 amino acids long. Germline CDR1 and CDR2: MGHRA and YSYEKL. V gave up 4 bases and J gave up 2 bases; unmatched junction bases: 7. CDR3 nucleotide sequence: TGCGCCAGCAGCCGCGACGGGACTAGCGGGGGTACCAAAAACATTCAGTACTTC. Protein: CASSRDGTSGGTKNIQYF.

This clonotype has only a few counts. J is TRBJ2-3 and V is TRBV4-2; 10 bases fit TRBD2. J gave up 4 bases and V 1 base, and 11 bases lay outside the gene matches. Germline-derived CDR1 and CDR2 are LGHNA and YNFKEQ. This CDR3 comprises 18 residues. This CDR3 reads CASSQVPWSGGVSDTQYF. For the CDR3, the DNA is TGTGCCAGCAGCCAAGTCCCCTGGAGCGGGGGGGTATCAGATACGCAGTATTTT.

This chain joins TRBV4-3 and TRBJ1-4; a possible D gene is TRBD1 (5 bases). CDR1 and CDR2 from the germline V gene are LGHNA and YSLEER. The CDR3 runs to 17 residues. The germline V and J ends were trimmed by 4 bases and 4 bases, with 19 bases remaining between them. Here the CDR3 DNA reads TGCGCCAGCAGCCGTGGATCACTCGGGGCAGTTAATGAAAAACTGTTTTTT. Residues: CASSRGSLGAVNEKLFF.

V gene TRBV19 combines with J gene TRBJ1-4; 7 nucleotides match TRBD1. With V trimmed by 5 bases and J by 0 bases, 6 bases remained unmatched. This CDR3 spans 16 amino acids. Germline CDR1 is LNHDA and CDR2 is SQIVND (reference sequence). This chain's CDR3 is CASSRPGTATNEKLFF. For the CDR3, the DNA is TGTGCCAGTAGTCGGCCCGGGACAGCAACTAATGAAAAACTGTTTTTT.

The genes are TRBV20-1 and TRBJ1-4; maybe TRBD1 (6 bases). V lost 3 bases and J lost 7, with 12 bases in between. The CDR3 contains 13 residues. Germline V gene lookup returns CDR1 DFQATT and CDR2 SNEGSKA (reference sequence). The CDR3 sequence is CSASSGTPEKLFF. The CDR3 DNA is TGCAGTGCTAGTTCCGGGACACCTGAAAAACTGTTTTTT.

In its sample, this clonotype was seen a few times. J is TRBJ1-1 and V is TRBV19; 8 bases fit TRBD1. Germline loops: CDR1 LNHDA, CDR2 SQIVND (reference sequence). The CDR3 spans 14 residues. Trimming cost V 5 bases and J 5 bases; bases outside gene matches: 7. As DNA, the CDR3 is TGTGCCAGTAGTTCACAGGGGGGATATACTGAAGCTTTCTTT. Translated: CASSSQGGYTEAFF.

This chain links TRBV4-2 with TRBJ2-5; 8 bases agree with TRBD2. V gave up 3 bases and J gave up 1 base; unmatched junction bases: 7. Germline CDR1 reads LGHNA; CDR2 reads YNFKEQ. The CDR3 length is 16 residues. This CDR3 reads CASSQQNSGAQETQYF. CDR3 nucleotide sequence: TGTGCCAGCAGCCAGCAAAATAGCGGGGCCCAAGAGACCCAGTACTTC.

This clonotype was seen only once. The V call is TRBV24-1, the J call TRBJ1-1; D remains ambiguous. This CDR3 is 12 amino acids long. V lost 5 bases to trimming and J lost 4 bases, with 7 bases between them. Germline V gives CDR1 KGHDR, CDR2 SFDVKD. The CDR3 reads CATSGRSTEAFF. DNA for the CDR3: TGTGCCACCAGTGGGCGGAGCACTGAAGCTTTCTTT.

This clonotype has only a few counts. This chain uses TRBV15 with TRBJ2-4; D gene ambiguous. CDR1 LNHNV and CDR2 YYDKDF come from the germline V gene (reference sequence). Deletions cut 4 bases from V and 7 bases from J, with 5 bases between. The CDR3 is 11 residues long. CDR3 nucleotides: TGTGCCACCAGCACCGAGAACATTCAGTACTTC. Residues: CATSTENIQYF.

This clonotype was picked up a small number of times. The V and J genes are TRBV7-2 and TRBJ2-3; 9 nucleotides line up with TRBD2. The CDR3 totals 17 residues. The junction had 13 bases not matched to a gene; V was cut back by 1 base and J by 8 bases. Per germline, CDR1 SGHTA and CDR2 FQGNSA. The CDR3 DNA reads TGTGCCAGCAGCTTAGTGAGTAGCGGGGGCCCTAGTGGTACGCAGTATTTT. Protein: CASSLVSSGGPSGTQYF.

The chain employs TRBV20-1 and TRBJ1-2, with 7 bases fitting TRBD1. The CDR3 consists of 13 residues. V shed 5 bases and J 7 bases; nucleotides not matched to a gene: 10. Germline V gene lookup returns CDR1 DFQATT and CDR2 SNEGSKA (reference sequence). In DNA form, the CDR3 reads TGCAGTGCTCCCCGACAGGGCGAGTCTGGCTACACCTTC. This translates into CSAPRQGESGYTF.

The chain has TRBV10-3 and TRBJ2-3; D is undetermined. This CDR3 comprises 16 residues. The V gene lost 0 bases and the J gene lost 1 base, with 11 bases spanning the gap. Germline V gene data show CDR1 as ENHRY and CDR2 as SYGVKD. The CDR3 sequence: CAISESKLRGTDTQYF. In DNA form, the CDR3 reads TGTGCCATCAGTGAGTCGAAACTACGGGGCACAGATACGCAGTATTTT.

About this clonotype: The junction differs from germline at one of its ends, possibly a read error. V usage is TRBV5-1 and J usage is TRBJ2-1; 7 nucleotides align to TRBD2. The DNA matches TRBJ2-7 better at its end, which makes the J call doubtful. Per the germline V gene, CDR1 is SGHRS and CDR2 is YFSETQ. This CDR3 has 16 amino acids. This CDR3 reads CVSSLAASVSGGEQYF. The DNA of the CDR3 is TGCGTCAGCAGCTTGGCGGCAAGTGTTTCGGGGGGCGAGCAGTACTTC.

This chain links TRBV30 with TRBJ1-5, with D unresolved. Germline CDR1 GTSNPN, CDR2 SVGIG (reference sequence). The CDR3 length is 14 residues. Deletions cut 1 base from V and 5 bases from J, with 12 bases between. CDR3 sequence: CAWSANLVDQPQHF. CDR3 bases: TGTGCCTGGAGTGCAAATCTGGTGGATCAGCCCCAGCATTTT. The whole variable domain, remainder taken from reference TRBV30 and TRBJ1-5, is SQTIHQWPATLVQPVGSPLSLECTVEGTSNPNLYWYRQAAGRGLQLLFYSVGIGQISSEVPQNLSASRPQDRQFILSSKKLLLSDSGFYLCAWSANLVDQPQHFGDGTRLSIL.

As concerns this clonotype: The junction departs from germline at one end; a sequencing error may be responsible. V and J are TRBV5-1 and TRBJ1-1, with 7 bases identical to TRBD1. This CDR3 region has 16 residues. CDR1 and CDR2 from the germline V gene are SGHRS and YFSETQ. CDR3 protein: CASSPMGQPSNAEAFF. CDR3 sequence (DNA): TGCGCCAGCAGCCCTATGGGACAGCCTTCGAACGCTGAAGCTTTCTTT.

V and J are TRBV5-8 and TRBJ2-4; possibly TRBD1 or TRBD2 for D (6 bases each). From germline, CDR1 is SGHTS and CDR2 YDEGEE. Trimming removed 1 base from V and 2 bases from J, with 13 bases in between. The CDR3 sequence is 16 residues long. The chain's CDR3 is CASSLLGGSTKNIQYF. The CDR3 region has the DNA TGTGCCAGCAGCTTGCTGGGGGGCTCAACCAAAAACATTCAGTACTTC.

The chain has TRBV25-1 and TRBJ2-5; a possible D gene is TRBD1 (6 bases). CDR3 size: 15 residues. Germline V gives CDR1 MGHDK, CDR2 SYGVNS. V was clipped by 3 bases and J by 5 bases, with 16 bases between them. The CDR3 loop is CASSERQRGKETQYF. In DNA, the CDR3 is TGTGCCAGCAGTGAGCGGCAGAGGGGGAAGGAGACCCAGTACTTC.

V usage is TRBV7-9 and J usage is TRBJ2-5; 7 bases are a match to TRBD1. V trimming: 0 bases; J trimming: 6 bases; junction bases outside the gene matches: 1. Per germline, CDR1 SEHNR and CDR2 FQNEAQ (reference sequence). CDR3 length: 13 residues. This chain's CDR3 is CASSLATGKTQYF. The CDR3 DNA follows: TGTGCCAGCAGCTTAGCGACAGGGAAGACCCAGTACTTC.

This clonotype appeared a few times. V and J are TRBV4-2 and TRBJ2-6; 10 nucleotides line up with TRBD2. The V and J ends lost 0 bases and 2 bases, in that order; junction bases with no gene match: 4. CDR1 and CDR2 from the germline V gene are LGHNA and YNFKEQ. The CDR3 has 18 residues. In DNA, the CDR3 is TGTGCCAGCAGCCAAGATGGGCTAGCGGGGGCTGGGGCCAACGTCCTGACTTTC. Its protein product is CASSQDGLAGAGANVLTF.